The entry that follows covers one T cell receptor (beta chain) sequence. Produced via immunoSEQ multiplex PCR; TCRdb's table is partial and in-frame only. The data contain fewer than 70,000 clones, just over 85% of them singletons. The source of the sample is a study of technical replicates of blood from a few donors. This CDR3 region has 13 residues. CDR1 SEHNR and CDR2 FQNEAQ come from the germline V gene (reference sequence). The J segment lost 2 bases and the V segment lost 7 bases, leaving 4 bases of the junction unmatched. The chain uses TRBV7-9 and TRBJ2-5; 7 bases fit TRBD2. The sample consisted of PBMCs. The clonotype was recovered from a human donor in good health. Some clones in this sample may be carry-over from other donors' samples. CDR3 in amino acids: CASTGGGQETQYF. CDR3 DNA: TGTGCCAGCACTGGCGGGGGACAAGAGACCCAGTACTTC.